One T cell receptor beta chain is described in this entry. These data belong to a study of T-cell reconstitution after alpha-beta-depleted transplantation in children. As it was prepared, the TCRbeta library received unique molecular identifiers. Via MiXCR, TCRdb re-called the PCR reads, giving one row per CDR3 protein. The sample lists just over 200,000 distinct CDR3 sequences, around 9.2% occurring once. The CDR3 totals 16 residues. In germline, CDR1 is SGHTA, CDR2 FQGTGA. Trimming shortened V by 2 bases and J by 0 bases, and 12 bases separated the two germline ends. The chain employs TRBV7-3 and TRBJ2-3; TRBD2 might be the D (5 bases). The origin of this receptor is a male patient aged 2-10 years who had a stem cell transplant for acute myeloid leukemia, so the T cells may come from the graft donor. Sequenced here: PBMCs, mostly from graft donor cells, sampled 360 days after TCRalphabeta/CD19-depleted stem cell transplant. Here the CDR3 DNA reads TGTGCCAGCAGCTTACAAGCGGAGTCTAGCACAGATACGCAGTATTTT. Its translation: CASSLQAESSTDTQYF.